These 10 T cell receptor beta chains were sequenced from one sample in a study of T cell responses to AZD1222 COVID-19 vaccine. Using immunoSEQ multiplex PCR, the repertoire was profiled, and TCRdb retains in-frame clones only, with some absent. This table holds about 120,000 clones, 70% to 90% found once. Material: peripheral blood, obtained on day 0 of MenACWY control vaccination. The receptor set was obtained from an adult in good health.

The chain links TRBV9 to TRBJ2-7; TRBD2 is a possible D gene (7 bases). Deletions cut 4 bases from V and 9 bases from J, with 14 bases between. Germline V gives CDR1 SGDLS, CDR2 YYNGEE. The CDR3 consists of 12 residues. The chain's CDR3 is CASSPSGGAQYF. DNA for the CDR3: TGTGCCAGCAGCCCTTCGGGGGGCGCGCAGTACTTC.

This chain uses TRBV18 with TRBJ1-2; D is undetermined. CDR1 and CDR2 from the germline V gene are KGHSH and LQKENI. This CDR3 comprises 15 residues. V dropped 0 bases and J dropped 3 bases, with 11 bases sitting between them. The CDR3 region has the DNA TGTGCCAGCTCACCACCGAGCTGGGCATACTATGGCTACACCTTC. Its protein is CASSPPSWAYYGYTF.

The sample holds a few counts of this clone. The chain combines TRBV28 with TRBJ1-1; D unclear. Trimming left V 9 bases short and J 0 bases short, with 11 bases between. Germline V lookup: CDR1 MDHEN, CDR2 SYDVKM. This CDR3 has 13 amino acids. The CDR3 bases are TGTGCCAGTCAGACCGATTTGAACACTGAAGCTTTCTTT. Translating it yields CASQTDLNTEAFF.

This chain joins TRBV28 and TRBJ2-1; 8 nucleotides match TRBD2. With 4 bases clipped from V and 4 bases from J, the junction kept 21 bases outside the gene matches. There are 20 residues in the CDR3. The germline CDR1 and CDR2 sequences are MDHEN and SYDVKM. The CDR3 nucleotides are TGTGCCAGCAGTTCGACCCCTTGGGCAGGGTCGGGACTAGAGTACAATGAGCAGTTCTTC. Protein sequence: CASSSTPWAGSGLEYNEQFF.

The CDR3 DNA reads TGTGCCAGCAGCTTGCACGTGAACTACGAGCAGTACTTC. Translation: CASSLHVNYEQYF. V and J are TRBV5-5 and TRBJ2-7; D gene uncertain. The germline V gene has CDR1 SGHKS and CDR2 YYEKEE (reference sequence). The V end lost 1 base, the J end lost 3 bases, and 8 bases lay between the germline ends. The CDR3 is made up of 13 amino acids.

This clone was recorded only once. The genes are TRBV28 and TRBJ2-1, with TRBD1 matching 9 bases. V was clipped by 6 bases and J by 5 bases; unmatched bases: 5. The CDR3 sequence is 14 residues long. Germline V gene data show CDR1 as MDHEN and CDR2 as SYDVKM. The CDR3 is CASSGQGLHNEQFF. For the CDR3, the DNA is TGTGCCAGCAGCGGACAGGGGCTTCACAATGAGCAGTTCTTC. Variable domain in full (rest from reference TRBV28 and TRBJ2-1): DVKVTQSSRYLVKRTGEKVFLECVQDMDHENMFWYRQDPGLGLRLIYFSYDVKMKEKGDIPEGYSVSREKKERFSLILESASTNQTSMYLCASSGQGLHNEQFFGPGTRLTVL.

The rearrangement links TRBV19 to TRBJ1-6, with a possible D match to TRBD1 (5 bases). Germline V lookup: CDR1 LNHDA, CDR2 SQIVND (reference sequence). V lost 4 bases and J lost 10, with 11 bases in between. CDR3 length equals 13 residues. CDR3 residues: CASSTVGQSPLHF. The DNA for the CDR3 is TGTGCCAGTAGTACTGTGGGGCAATCACCCCTCCACTTT.

The chain uses TRBV9 and TRBJ1-3; D is possibly TRBD1 (6 bases). Trimming stripped 3 bases from V and 3 bases from J, with 10 bases between. This CDR3 region has 14 residues. CDR1 is SGDLS, CDR2 YYNGEE, per germline. CDR3 bases: TGTGCCAGCAGCGGCAGGGGCGGTGGAAACACCATATATTTT. Translation: CASSGRGGGNTIYF.

V usage is TRBV3-1 (or the pseudogene TRBV3-2) and J usage is TRBJ1-4; D is possibly TRBD1 (5 bases). Germline V gene sequence: CDR1 LGHDT, CDR2 YNNKEL (reference sequence). CDR3 length equals 11 residues. V dropped 10 bases and J dropped 8 bases, with 11 bases sitting between them. CDR3 coding DNA: TGTGCCACCTGGGGGGACGAAAAACTGTTTTTT. Residues: CATWGDEKLFF.

V and J are TRBV7-3 and TRBJ2-5, with no clear D. Germline CDR1 reads SGHTA; CDR2 reads FQGTGA. V dropped 4 bases and J dropped 4 bases, with 13 bases sitting between them. This CDR3 comprises 14 residues. CDR3 in amino acids: CASSSNPRGETQYF. In nucleotides, the CDR3 is TGTGCCAGCAGCTCTAATCCTAGAGGAGAGACCCAGTACTTC.